This T cell receptor beta chain emerged from a study of CD8+CD57+ T cells in acquired aplastic anemia. Across the study: Sorted CD4+ and CD8+ cells yielded roughly 3.2 ug of DNA on average.

General study results and limits: The CD8+ Simpson's diversity of patients and controls was not significantly different. There were over 25 CD8+ CDR3 sequences that occurred in both patients and controls.

Genomic DNA constituted the template upon which TCR beta VDJ and CDR3 profiling was performed. TCRdb re-derived calls from the reads in MiXCR, one entry per CDR3 protein. Seen here are 200,000 or so distinct CDR3 sequences, 64% observed once, and the top ten hold just over 45%. Remarks on this clonotype: Its antigen is currently unknown.

The CDR3 loop spans 12 amino acids. The germline CDR1 and CDR2 sequences are DFQATT and SNEGSKA (reference sequence). Deletions cut 4 bases from V and 15 bases from J, with 19 bases between. The sequenced material came from sorted CD4+, CD8+, or CD8+CD57+ T cells (not recorded which) from PBMCs. J is TRBJ2-1 and V is TRBV20-1; TRBD1 might be the D (6 bases). This sequence was found in a human donor with severe aplastic anemia or a healthy control (not recorded which). The CDR3 spells CSAIGTLGPPFF. CDR3 DNA: TGCAGTGCTATAGGGACACTGGGTCCCCCGTTCTTC.